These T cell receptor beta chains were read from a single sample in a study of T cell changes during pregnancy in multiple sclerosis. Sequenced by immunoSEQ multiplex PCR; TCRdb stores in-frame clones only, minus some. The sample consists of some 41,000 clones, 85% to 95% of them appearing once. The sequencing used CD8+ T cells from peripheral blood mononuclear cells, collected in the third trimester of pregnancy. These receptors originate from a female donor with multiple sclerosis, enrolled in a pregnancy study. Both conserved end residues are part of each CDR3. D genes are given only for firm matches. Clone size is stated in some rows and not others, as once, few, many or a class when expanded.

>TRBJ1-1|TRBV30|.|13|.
CAWSPQGGTEAFF
TGTGCCTGGAGTCCACAGGGCGGGACTGAAGCTTTCTTT
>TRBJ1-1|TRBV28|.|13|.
CASTSLVRTEAFF
TGTGCCAGCACCTCCCTCGTCCGGACTGAAGCTTTCTTT
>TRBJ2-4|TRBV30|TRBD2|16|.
CAWSAIAGLAKNIQYF
TGTGCCTGGAGTGCGATAGCGGGACTAGCCAAAAACATTCAGTACTTC
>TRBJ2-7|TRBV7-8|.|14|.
CASSLTSLASEQYF
TGTGCCAGCAGCCTGACCTCATTAGCGTCCGAGCAGTACTTC
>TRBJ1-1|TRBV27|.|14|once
CASSLVGANTEAFF
TGTGCCAGCTCCCTCGTCGGAGCGAACACTGAAGCTTTCTTT
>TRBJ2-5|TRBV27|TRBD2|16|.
CASSPLAGGSPGTQYF
TGTGCCAGCAGCCCTCTAGCGGGAGGTTCCCCAGGGACCCAGTACTTC
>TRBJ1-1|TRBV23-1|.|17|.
CASSQSRGGSMNTEAFF
TGCGCCAGCAGTCAATCTCGCGGCGGTTCTATGAACACTGAAGCTTTCTTT
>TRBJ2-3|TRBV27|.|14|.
CASSSDTFTDTQYF
TGTGCCAGCAGTTCCGACACGTTCACAGATACGCAGTATTTT
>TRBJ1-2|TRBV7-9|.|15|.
CASSLTGPSNYGYTF
TGTGCCAGCAGCCTAACAGGCCCTAGTAACTATGGCTACACCTTC
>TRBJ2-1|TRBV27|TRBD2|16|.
CASSFPAGGSYNEQFF
TGTGCCAGCAGTTTCCCAGCGGGAGGCTCCTACAATGAGCAGTTCTTC
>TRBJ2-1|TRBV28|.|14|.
CASRRAGSHNEQFF
TGTGCCAGCAGGCGAGCGGGTAGCCACAATGAGCAGTTCTTC
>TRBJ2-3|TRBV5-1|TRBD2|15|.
CASGPGAGSTDTQYF
TGCGCCAGCGGCCCGGGAGCGGGGAGTACAGATACGCAGTATTTT
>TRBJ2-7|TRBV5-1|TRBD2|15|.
CASSLVSSGNYEQYF
TGCGCCAGCAGCTTGGTTTCTAGCGGAAACTACGAGCAGTACTTC
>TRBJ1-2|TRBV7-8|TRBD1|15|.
CASSKYRGRDYGYTF
TGTGCCAGCAGCAAATACAGGGGCCGCGACTATGGCTACACCTTC
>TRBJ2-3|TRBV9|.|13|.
CASSPPREDTQYF
TGTGCCAGCAGCCCTCCCCGAGAAGATACGCAGTATTTT
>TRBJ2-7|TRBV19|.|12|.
CASSSGFYEQYF
TGTGCCAGTAGCTCAGGTTTCTACGAGCAGTACTTC
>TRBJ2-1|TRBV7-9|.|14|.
CASSSPGIHNEQFF
TGTGCCAGCAGCTCTCCCGGGATCCACAATGAGCAGTTCTTC
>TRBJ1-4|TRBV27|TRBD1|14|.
CASSFWGTGSKLFF
TGTGCCAGCAGTTTTTGGGGGACAGGGTCAAAACTGTTTTTT
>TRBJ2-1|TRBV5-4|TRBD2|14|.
CASSYVGGSNEQFF
TGTGCCAGCAGCTACGTGGGCGGGAGTAATGAGCAGTTCTTC
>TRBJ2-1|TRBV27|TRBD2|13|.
CASSFSGNNEQFF
TGTGCCAGCAGTTTTAGCGGGAACAATGAGCAGTTCTTC
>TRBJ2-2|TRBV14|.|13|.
CASSADYTGELFF
TGTGCCAGCAGCGCAGATTACACCGGGGAGCTGTTTTTT
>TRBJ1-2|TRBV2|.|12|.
CASIRGIYGYTF
TGTGCCAGCATAAGGGGGATCTATGGCTACACCTTC
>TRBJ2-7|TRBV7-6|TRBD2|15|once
CASSATGTSPYEQYF
TGTGCCAGCAGCGCTACCGGGACTAGTCCCTACGAGCAGTACTTC
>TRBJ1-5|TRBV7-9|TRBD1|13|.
CASSDRDSQPQHF
TGTGCCAGCTCGGACAGGGATAGTCAGCCCCAGCATTTT
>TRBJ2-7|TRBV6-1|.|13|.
CASSGTLAYEQYF
TGTGCCAGCAGTGGAACCCTAGCGTACGAGCAGTACTTC
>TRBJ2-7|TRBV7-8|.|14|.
CASSLTTIPYEQYF
TGTGCCAGCAGCTTGACGACTATCCCCTACGAGCAGTACTTC
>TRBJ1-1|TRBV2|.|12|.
CASNSHDTEAFF
TGTGCCAGCAACAGCCATGACACTGAAGCTTTCTTT
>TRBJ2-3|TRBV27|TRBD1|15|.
CASTWTGGGADTQYF
TGTGCCAGCACCTGGACAGGGGGAGGTGCAGATACGCAGTATTTT
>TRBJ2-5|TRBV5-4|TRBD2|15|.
CASSLGSGGRETQYF
TGTGCCAGCAGCTTGGGTTCGGGAGGCCGAGAGACCCAGTACTTC
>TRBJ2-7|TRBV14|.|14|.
CASSQYGYKYEQYF
TGTGCCAGCAGCCAATACGGGTACAAATACGAGCAGTACTTC
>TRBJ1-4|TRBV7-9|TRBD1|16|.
CASSPAGTVNREKLFF
TGTGCCAGCAGCCCCGCCGGGACAGTGAATAGGGAAAAACTGTTTTTT
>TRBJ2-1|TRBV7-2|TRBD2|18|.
CASSLVLGLAGVDNEQFF
TGTGCCAGCAGCTTAGTCTTAGGACTAGCGGGAGTTGACAATGAGCAGTTCTTC
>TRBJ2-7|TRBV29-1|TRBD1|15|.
CSVEGWDRGPYEQYF
TGCAGCGTTGAAGGGTGGGACAGGGGGCCCTACGAGCAGTACTTC
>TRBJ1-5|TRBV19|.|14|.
CASSDFGGTQAQHF
TGTGCCAGTAGTGACTTTGGGGGCACCCAGGCCCAGCATTTT
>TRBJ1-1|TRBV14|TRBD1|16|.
CASSLFKDRVLIEAFF
TGTGCCAGCAGCCTATTTAAAGACAGGGTTCTCATTGAAGCTTTCTTT
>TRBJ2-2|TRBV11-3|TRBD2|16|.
CASSPRTSGRAGELFF
TGTGCCAGCAGTCCAAGGACTAGCGGGAGGGCCGGGGAGCTGTTTTTT
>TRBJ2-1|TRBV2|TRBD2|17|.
CASSSPEGWREMDEQFF
TGTGCCAGCAGTTCCCCCGAGGGGTGGCGGGAGATGGATGAGCAGTTCTTC
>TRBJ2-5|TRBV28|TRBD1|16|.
CATLPSRDRGGETQYF
TGTGCCACCCTCCCCTCCCGGGACAGGGGTGGAGAGACCCAGTACTTC
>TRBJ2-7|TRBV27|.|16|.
CASSLSPGGLVHEQYF
TGTGCCAGCAGTTTATCGCCGGGGGGCTTGGTTCACGAGCAGTACTTC
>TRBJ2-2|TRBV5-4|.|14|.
CASSKTSHTGELFF
TGTGCCAGCAGCAAGACAAGTCACACCGGGGAGCTGTTTTTT
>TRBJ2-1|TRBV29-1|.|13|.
CSVDRDSYNEQFF
TGCAGCGTTGACAGGGATTCCTACAATGAGCAGTTCTTC
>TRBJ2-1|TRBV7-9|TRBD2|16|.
CASRASSGSSYNEQFF
TGTGCCAGCAGGGCGAGTAGCGGGAGCTCCTACAATGAGCAGTTCTTC
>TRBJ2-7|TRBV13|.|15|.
CASSLQGQISYEQYF
TGTGCCAGCAGCCTACAGGGCCAAATCTCCTACGAGCAGTACTTC
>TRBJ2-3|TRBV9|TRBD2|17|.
CASSVDASGQYTDTQYF
TGTGCCAGCAGCGTAGATGCTAGCGGCCAGTACACAGATACGCAGTATTTT
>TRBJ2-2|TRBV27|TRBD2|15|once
CASNSGGSFTGELFF
TGTGCCAGCAACTCTGGCGGGAGCTTCACCGGGGAGCTGTTTTTT
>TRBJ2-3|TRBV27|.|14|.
CASSFLLSGDTQYF
TGTGCCAGCAGTTTCCTCCTCAGCGGGGATACGCAGTATTTT
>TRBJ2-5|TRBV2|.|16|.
CASSEASVPGQETQYF
TGTGCCAGCAGTGAAGCGTCAGTTCCGGGACAAGAGACCCAGTACTTC
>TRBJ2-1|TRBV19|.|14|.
CASSILAGPNEQFF
TGTGCCAGTAGTATATTGGCAGGGCCAAATGAGCAGTTCTTC
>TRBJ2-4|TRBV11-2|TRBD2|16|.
CASSLFVAGWENIQYF
TGTGCCAGCAGCTTATTTGTAGCGGGATGGGAAAACATTCAGTACTTC
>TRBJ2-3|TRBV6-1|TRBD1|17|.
CASSERVGGQGADTQYF
TGTGCCAGCAGTGAAAGAGTCGGGGGACAGGGCGCAGATACGCAGTATTTT
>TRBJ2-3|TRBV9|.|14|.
CASSGLASTDTQYF
TGTGCCAGCAGCGGGCTAGCTAGCACAGATACGCAGTATTTT